This TCR beta chain was retrieved from a study of T cell repertoires in cytomegalovirus infection. Study context: Indications came from public TCR beta signatures; they pointed to CMV infection and to a matching HLA type. Whole-study findings and limits: HLA-C-restricted CMV clonotypes gave the most frequent clonotype in two of eight donors.

The CDR3 runs to 14 residues. Germline assignment: CDR1 LNHDA and CDR2 SQIVND (reference sequence). The V end lost 4 bases, the J end lost 7 bases, and 11 bases lay between the germline ends. TCRdb reprocessed the reads with MiXCR, giving one entry per CDR3 protein. The repertoire has fewer than 400,000 distinct CDR3 sequences, over 15% of them found once; the top ten carry around 10%. On this clonotype: The antigen is unknown.

The sequenced sample consisted of PBMCs. This TCR was sampled from a human donor in good health (CMV status not recorded). Some clones in this sample may be carry-over from other donors' samples. The rearrangement links TRBV19 to TRBJ1-6, with D perhaps TRBD1 (5 bases). DNA of the CDR3: TGTGCCAGTAGTACCGGGACTCCAAATTCACCCCTCCACTTT. Encoded protein: CASSTGTPNSPLHF.